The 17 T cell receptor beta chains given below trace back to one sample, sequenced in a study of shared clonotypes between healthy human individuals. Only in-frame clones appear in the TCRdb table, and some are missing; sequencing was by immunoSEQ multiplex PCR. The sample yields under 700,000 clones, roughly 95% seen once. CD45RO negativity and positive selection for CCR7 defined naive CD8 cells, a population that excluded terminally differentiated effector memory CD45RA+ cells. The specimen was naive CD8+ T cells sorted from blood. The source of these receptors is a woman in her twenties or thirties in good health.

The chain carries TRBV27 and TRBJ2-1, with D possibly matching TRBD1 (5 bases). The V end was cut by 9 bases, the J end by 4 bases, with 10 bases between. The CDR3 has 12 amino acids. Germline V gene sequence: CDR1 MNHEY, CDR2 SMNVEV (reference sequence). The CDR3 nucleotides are TGTGCCAGTACGACAGAATACAATGAGCAGTTCTTC. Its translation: CASTTEYNEQFF.

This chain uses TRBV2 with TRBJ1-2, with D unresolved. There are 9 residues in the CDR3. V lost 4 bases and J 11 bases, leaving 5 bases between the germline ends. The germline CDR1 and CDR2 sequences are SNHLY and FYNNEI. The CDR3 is CASSVPYTF. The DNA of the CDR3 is TGTGCCAGCAGTGTTCCTTACACCTTC.

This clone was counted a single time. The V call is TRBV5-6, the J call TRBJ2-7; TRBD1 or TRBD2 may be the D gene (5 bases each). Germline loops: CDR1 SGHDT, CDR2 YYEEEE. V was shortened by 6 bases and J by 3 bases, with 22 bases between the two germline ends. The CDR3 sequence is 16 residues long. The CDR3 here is CASTMGSGDGYYEQYF. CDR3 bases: TGTGCCAGCACCATGGGGAGTGGGGACGGCTACTACGAGCAGTACTTC.

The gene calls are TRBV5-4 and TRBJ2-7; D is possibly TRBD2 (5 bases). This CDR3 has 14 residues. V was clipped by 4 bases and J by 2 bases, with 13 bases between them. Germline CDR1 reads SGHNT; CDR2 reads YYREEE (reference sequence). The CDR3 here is CASSTTGVTYEQYF. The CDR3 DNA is TGTGCCAGCAGCACAACCGGGGTAACCTACGAGCAGTACTTC. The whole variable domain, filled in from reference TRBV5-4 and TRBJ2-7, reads ETGVTQSPTHLIKTRGQQVTLRCSSQSGHNTVSWYQQALGQGPQFIFQYYREEENGRGNFPPRFSGLQFPNYSSELNVNALELDDSALYLCASSTTGVTYEQYFGPGTRLTVT.

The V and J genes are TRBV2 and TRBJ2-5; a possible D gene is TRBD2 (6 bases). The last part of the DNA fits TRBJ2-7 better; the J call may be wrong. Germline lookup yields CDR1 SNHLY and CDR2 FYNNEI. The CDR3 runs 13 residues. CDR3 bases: TGTGCCAGGGGCGGGGTGAGCTCCTACGAGCAGTACTTC. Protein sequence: CARGGVSSYEQYF.

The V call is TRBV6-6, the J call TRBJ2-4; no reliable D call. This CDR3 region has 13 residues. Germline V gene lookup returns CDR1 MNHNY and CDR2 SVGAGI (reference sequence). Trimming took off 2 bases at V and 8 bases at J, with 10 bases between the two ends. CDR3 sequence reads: CASSYNEADIQYF. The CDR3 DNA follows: TGTGCCAGCAGTTACAACGAGGCAGACATTCAGTACTTC.

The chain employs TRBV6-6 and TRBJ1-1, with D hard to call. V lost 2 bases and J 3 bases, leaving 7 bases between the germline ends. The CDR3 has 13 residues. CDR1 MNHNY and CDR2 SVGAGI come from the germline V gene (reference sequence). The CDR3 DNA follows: TGTGCCAGCAGTTACGTATGGGACACTGAAGCTTTCTTT. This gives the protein CASSYVWDTEAFF.

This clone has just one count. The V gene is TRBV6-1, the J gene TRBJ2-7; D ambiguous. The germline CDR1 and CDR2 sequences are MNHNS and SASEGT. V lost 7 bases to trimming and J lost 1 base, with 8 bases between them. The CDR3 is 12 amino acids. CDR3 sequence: CASKGGSYEQYF. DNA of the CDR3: TGTGCCAGCAAAGGTGGTTCCTACGAGCAGTACTTC.

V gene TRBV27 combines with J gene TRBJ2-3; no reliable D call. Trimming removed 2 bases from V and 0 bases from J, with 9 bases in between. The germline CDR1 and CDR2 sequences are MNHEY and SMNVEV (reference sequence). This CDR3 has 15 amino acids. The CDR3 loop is CASSLGWASTDTQYF. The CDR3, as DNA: TGTGCCAGCAGTTTAGGCTGGGCGAGCACAGATACGCAGTATTTT.

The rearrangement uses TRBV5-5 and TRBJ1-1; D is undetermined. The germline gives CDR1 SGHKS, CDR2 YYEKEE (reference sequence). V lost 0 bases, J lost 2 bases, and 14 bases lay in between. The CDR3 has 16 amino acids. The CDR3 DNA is TGTGCCAGCAGCTTGGAGAACAGCCTCCAAAACACTGAAGCTTTCTTT. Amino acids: CASSLENSLQNTEAFF.

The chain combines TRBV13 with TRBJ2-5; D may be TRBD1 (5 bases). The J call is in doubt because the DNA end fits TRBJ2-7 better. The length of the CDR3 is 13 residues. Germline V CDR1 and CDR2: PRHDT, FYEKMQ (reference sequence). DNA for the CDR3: TGTGCCAGCAGCTTAGGCCAGGGCTACGAGCAGTACTTC. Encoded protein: CASSLGQGYEQYF.

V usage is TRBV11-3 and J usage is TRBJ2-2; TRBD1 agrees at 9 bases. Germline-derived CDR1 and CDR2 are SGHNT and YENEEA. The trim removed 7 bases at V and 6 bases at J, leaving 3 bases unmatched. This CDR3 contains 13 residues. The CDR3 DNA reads TGTGCCAGCAAGGGACAGGGCGCCGGGGAGCTGTTTTTT. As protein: CASKGQGAGELFF.

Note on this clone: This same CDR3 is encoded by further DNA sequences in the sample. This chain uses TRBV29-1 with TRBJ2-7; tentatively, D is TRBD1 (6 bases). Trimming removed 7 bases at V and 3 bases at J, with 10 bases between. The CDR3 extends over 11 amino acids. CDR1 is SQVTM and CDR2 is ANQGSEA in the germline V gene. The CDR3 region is CSATQGYEQYF. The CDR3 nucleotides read TGCAGCGCCACACAGGGCTACGAGCAGTACTTC.

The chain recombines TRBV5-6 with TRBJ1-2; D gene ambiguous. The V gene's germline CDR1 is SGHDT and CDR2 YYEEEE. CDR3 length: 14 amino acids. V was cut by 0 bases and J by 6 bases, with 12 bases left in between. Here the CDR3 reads CASSLGRGGDGYTF. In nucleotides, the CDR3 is TGTGCCAGCAGCTTGGGCCGCGGAGGCGATGGCTACACCTTC.

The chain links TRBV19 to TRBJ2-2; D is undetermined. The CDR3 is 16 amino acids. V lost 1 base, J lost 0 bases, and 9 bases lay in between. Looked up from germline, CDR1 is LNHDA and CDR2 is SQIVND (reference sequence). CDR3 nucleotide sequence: TGTGCCAGTAGTATAGTACACCCCGCGAACACCGGGGAGCTGTTTTTT. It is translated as CASSIVHPANTGELFF.

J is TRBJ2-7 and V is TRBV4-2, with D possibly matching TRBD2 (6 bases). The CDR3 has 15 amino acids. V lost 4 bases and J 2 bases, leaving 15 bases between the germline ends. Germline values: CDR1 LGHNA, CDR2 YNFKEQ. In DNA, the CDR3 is TGTGCCAGCAGCCCATCACCTAGCGCGACCTACGAGCAGTACTTC. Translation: CASSPSPSATYEQYF.

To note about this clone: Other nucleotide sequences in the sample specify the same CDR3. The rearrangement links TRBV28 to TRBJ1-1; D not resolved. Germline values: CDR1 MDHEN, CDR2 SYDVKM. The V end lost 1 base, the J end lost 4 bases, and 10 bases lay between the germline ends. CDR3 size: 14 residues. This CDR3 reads CASSLSGVGTEAFF. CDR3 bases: TGTGCCAGCAGTTTATCTGGGGTGGGCACTGAAGCTTTCTTT.